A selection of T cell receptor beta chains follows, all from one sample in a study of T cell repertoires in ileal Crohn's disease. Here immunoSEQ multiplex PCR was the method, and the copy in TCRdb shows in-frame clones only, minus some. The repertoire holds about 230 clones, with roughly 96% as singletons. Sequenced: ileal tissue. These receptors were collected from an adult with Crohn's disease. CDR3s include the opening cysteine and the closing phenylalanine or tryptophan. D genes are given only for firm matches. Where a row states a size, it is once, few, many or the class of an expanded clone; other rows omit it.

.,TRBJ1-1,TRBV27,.,CASSFGRQNTEAFF,TGTGCCAGCAGTTTTGGGCGGCAGAACACTGAAGCTTTCTTT
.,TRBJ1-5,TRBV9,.,CASSLSGDSNQPQHF,TGTGCCAGCAGCCTTAGTGGGGATAGCAATCAGCCCCAGCATTTT
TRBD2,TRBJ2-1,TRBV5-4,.,CASSLGSGGLYNEQFF,TGTGCCAGCAGCTTGGGTAGCGGGGGACTCTACAATGAGCAGTTCTTC
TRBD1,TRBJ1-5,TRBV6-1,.,CASSAVGTGYQPQHF,TGTGCCAGCAGTGCGGTGGGGACAGGTTATCAGCCCCAGCATTTT
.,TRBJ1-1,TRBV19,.,CASSLAQDTEAFF,TGTGCCAGTAGTTTGGCACAGGACACTGAAGCTTTCTTT
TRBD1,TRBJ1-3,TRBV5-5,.,CASSWLLETGRWNTIYF,TGTGCCAGCAGCTGGCTACTGGAGACAGGGAGATGGAACACCATATATTTT
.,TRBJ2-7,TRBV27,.,CASSTLDGVGEQYF,TGTGCCAGCAGTACTCTCGATGGGGTGGGCGAGCAGTACTTC
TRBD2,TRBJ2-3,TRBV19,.,CASTPGWGGDTQYF,TGTGCCAGTACCCCCGGGTGGGGGGGAGATACGCAGTATTTT
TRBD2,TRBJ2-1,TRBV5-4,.,CASSVKTSGSYNEQFF,TGTGCCAGCAGCGTAAAGACTAGCGGGAGTTACAATGAGCAGTTCTTC
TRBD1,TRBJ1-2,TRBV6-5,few,CASSTANRGGYTF,TGTGCCAGCAGTACCGCCAACAGGGGTGGCTACACCTTC